The present TCR beta chain was sequenced within a study of T cell repertoires in cytomegalovirus infection. TCRdb re-called the reads with MiXCR, one entry per CDR3 protein. Of 550,000 to 850,000 distinct CDR3 sequences in the sample, roughly 30% were seen once. This clonotype was counted a few times. No antigen is known for it. This CDR3 has 13 residues. V was clipped by 3 bases and J by 8 bases, with 10 bases between them. This sample comprised cultured PBMCs, obtained from culture after CMV antigen stimulation. The chain has TRBV12-3 or TRBV12-4 and TRBJ1-4, with D hard to call. The TCR comes from a human donor in good health (CMV status not recorded). Some clones in this sample may be carry-over from other donors' samples. The CDR3 DNA follows: TGTGCCAGCAGTTTGGAGACACCGGAAAAACTGTTTTTT. Protein: CASSLETPEKLFF.